Presented here are 18 T cell receptor beta chains from one specimen sequenced in a study of neurological immune-mediated disorders. TCRdb reprocessed the 5' RACE reads via MiXCR and lists one record per CDR3 protein. The sample records 55,000 to 75,000 distinct CDR3 sequences, 4% to 6% being singletons. The sequencing sample was made of PBMCs. The receptor source for this set is a woman aged 30 to 39 with multiple sclerosis.

The rearrangement links TRBV20-1 to TRBJ2-2, with D perhaps TRBD1 or TRBD2 (6 bases each). V lost 4 bases and J lost 2, with 11 bases in between. CDR1 and CDR2 from the germline V gene are DFQATT and SNEGSKA (reference sequence). The CDR3 covers 14 residues. The CDR3: CSATAGTNTGELFF. CDR3 DNA sequence: TGCAGTGCTACCGCGGGGACAAACACCGGGGAGCTGTTTTTT.

This clonotype was picked up a small number of times. In nucleotides, the CDR3 is TGTGCCAGCAGCTTGTCCAGGCCAGGCGAGACCCAGTACTTC. Protein: CASSLSRPGETQYF. The V gene is TRBV11-2, the J gene TRBJ2-5, with no clear D. Germline CDR1 SGHAT, CDR2 FQNNGV. Deletions cut 3 bases from V and 5 bases from J, with 13 bases between. The CDR3 consists of 14 residues. The whole variable domain, filled in from reference TRBV11-2 and TRBJ2-5, reads EAGVAQSPRYKIIEKRQSVAFWCNPISGHATLYWYQQILGQGPKLLIQFQNNGVVDDSQLPKDRFSAERLKGVDSTLKIQPAKLEDSAVYLCASSLSRPGETQYFGPGTRLLVL.

Ten or more counts support this clonotype. The DNA for the CDR3 is TGCGCCAGCAGCTTTCAAGCGAGTACTGGGGCCAACGTCCTGACTTTC. Translating gives CASSFQASTGANVLTF. The rearrangement links TRBV5-1 to TRBJ2-6; D gene unclear. CDR1 is SGHRS and CDR2 is YFSETQ in the germline V gene. V lost 2 bases and J 2 bases, leaving 11 bases between the germline ends. The CDR3 length is 16 residues.

The table lists this clonotype with many counts. One end of the junction fails to match germline, which may point to a read error. This chain links TRBV9 with TRBJ1-5; D is undetermined. The CDR3 length is 14 residues. Germline V gene sequence: CDR1 SGDLS, CDR2 YYNGEE. The CDR3 bases are TGTGCCAGCAGCGAGAGGGTCGGCAATCAGCCCCAGAATTTT. Translated, it gives CASSERVGNQPQNF. Combining the CDR3 with reference TRBV9 and TRBJ1-5 gives the whole variable domain DSGVTQTPKHLITATGQRVTLRCSPRSGDLSVYWYQQSLDQGLQFLIQYYNGEERAKGNILERFSAQQFPDLHSELNLSSLELGDSALYFCASSERVGNQPQNFGDGTRLSIL.

In this sample, this clonotype turned up a few times. The chain carries TRBV12-3 or TRBV12-4 and TRBJ2-7; D is possibly TRBD1 (5 bases). This CDR3 comprises 13 residues. The V end lost 7 bases, the J end lost 0 bases, and 10 bases lay between the germline ends. The CDR3 sequence: CASTRESSYEQYF. DNA for the CDR3: TGTGCCAGCACCAGGGAAAGCTCCTACGAGCAGTACTTC.

Comment on this clonotype: The conserved phenylalanine or tryptophan is not found at the CDR3 terminus, so this likely reflects a read error. The chain carries TRBV27 and TRBJ2-7; no clear D gene. V was pared by 6 bases and J by 5 bases, with 11 bases between. Germline V CDR1 and CDR2: MNHEY, SMNVEV (reference sequence). The CDR3 is 12 residues long. CDR3 sequence (DNA): TGTGCCAGCAGCCGAAACGAAAACGAGCAGTACAAC. Encoded protein: CASSRNENEQYN.

This clonotype was counted many times. This chain links TRBV5-1 with TRBJ1-2, with TRBD1 matching 7 bases. J was trimmed by 5 bases and V by 4 bases; bases with no gene match: 2. CDR1 is SGHRS and CDR2 is YFSETQ in the germline V gene. The CDR3 has 12 amino acids. The CDR3 region has the DNA TGCGCCAGCAGCCCAGGGGGATATGGCTACACCTTC. Amino acids: CASSPGGYGYTF.

This clonotype has a count of ten or more. The rearrangement joins TRBV10-3 to TRBJ1-1; D is perhaps TRBD1 (6 bases). Trimming removed 0 bases from V and 1 base from J, with 9 bases in between. Germline-derived CDR1 and CDR2 are ENHRY and SYGVKD. The CDR3 has 15 residues. CDR3 DNA sequence: TGTGCCATCAGTGAGTCGGTCAGGGGGAACACTGAAGCTTTCTTT. Amino acids: CAISESVRGNTEAFF.

This clonotype was observed at least ten times. The genes are TRBV2 and TRBJ1-1; D not resolved. This CDR3 contains 13 residues. CDR1 is SNHLY and CDR2 is FYNNEI in the germline V gene. Trimming cost V 7 bases and J 0 bases, with 9 bases left between them. In DNA, the CDR3 is TGTGCCAGCATCGGGATCATGAACACTGAAGCTTTCTTT. This codes for CASIGIMNTEAFF.

There are a few counts of this clonotype. This rearrangement joins TRBV20-1 to TRBJ2-3, with D perhaps given as TRBD1 or TRBD2 (6 bases each). CDR1 and CDR2 from the germline V gene are DFQATT and SNEGSKA (reference sequence). The CDR3 loop spans 15 amino acids. The germline V and J ends were trimmed by 3 bases and 3 bases, with 16 bases remaining between them. CDR3 DNA sequence: TGCAGTGCTAGGGTCTATGGGGGGACAACAGATACGCAGTATTTT. It yields the protein CSARVYGGTTDTQYF.

This clonotype appeared many times. The genes are TRBV12-3 or TRBV12-4 and TRBJ1-6, with D unresolved. The CDR3 has 14 residues. Trimming removed 2 bases at V and 4 bases at J, with 6 bases between. CDR3 region: CASSLRVYNSPLHF. DNA for the CDR3: TGTGCCAGCAGTTTACGGGTATATAATTCACCCCTCCACTTT.

This chain links TRBV29-1 with TRBJ1-1, with a weak D call TRBD1 (5 bases). Deletions cut 7 bases from V and 5 bases from J, with 17 bases between. The CDR3 has 13 amino acids. CDR1 is SQVTM and CDR2 is ANQGSEA in the germline V gene. The CDR3 region has the DNA TGCAGCGCCCCTCTGGGGGGTGGTACTGAAGCTTTCTTT. This gives the protein CSAPLGGGTEAFF.

In this sample, this clonotype turned up many times. This rearrangement joins TRBV20-1 to TRBJ2-7; 9 bases agree with TRBD1. Per the germline V gene, CDR1 is DFQATT and CDR2 is SNEGSKA (reference sequence). Trimming removed 0 bases from V and 3 bases from J; junction bases left unmatched: 9. CDR3 length: 16 amino acids. CDR3 loop: CSARDRTGAHYYEQYF. Written as DNA, the CDR3 is TGCAGTGCTAGAGACAGGACAGGGGCCCATTACTACGAGCAGTACTTC.

This clonotype has a count of ten or more. The chain combines TRBV27 with TRBJ1-3; the D is unclear. The CDR3 sequence is 13 residues long. The V and J ends lost 5 bases and 0 bases respectively, with 5 bases between them. The germline V gene encodes CDR1 MNHEY and CDR2 SMNVEV (reference sequence). This chain's CDR3 is CASSPNSGNTIYF. In DNA, the CDR3 is TGTGCCAGCAGTCCCAACTCTGGAAACACCATATATTTT.

This chain uses TRBV7-2 with TRBJ2-1; 11 nucleotides agree with TRBD2. The germline CDR1 and CDR2 sequences are SGHTA and FQGNSA. V lost 4 bases and J lost 11; bases outside the gene matches: 7. There are 14 residues in the CDR3. The CDR3 protein is CASSSSGGSSQQFF. The DNA of the CDR3 is TGTGCCAGCAGCTCTAGCGGGGGGTCCTCTCAGCAGTTCTTC.

At least ten counts were recorded for this clonotype. The chain recombines TRBV7-2 with TRBJ2-5; 8 bases fit TRBD1. With 0 bases clipped from V and 5 bases from J, the junction kept 8 bases outside the gene matches. The germline CDR1 and CDR2 sequences are SGHTA and FQGNSA. The CDR3 contains 16 residues. For the CDR3, the DNA is TGTGCCAGCAGCTTAGCTCCGGACAGGGTATGGGAGACCCAGTACTTC. This sequence encodes CASSLAPDRVWETQYF.

In this sample, this clonotype turned up many times. V is TRBV15 and J is TRBJ1-5; D unclear. The germline V gene has CDR1 LNHNV and CDR2 YYDKDF (reference sequence). The germline V and J ends were trimmed by 0 bases and 7 bases, with 7 bases remaining between them. CDR3 length: 13 residues. CDR3 protein: CATSRELGQPQHF. The CDR3 DNA is TGTGCCACCAGCAGAGAATTGGGCCAGCCCCAGCATTTT.

This clonotype was detected ten times or more. This chain connects TRBV9 to TRBJ1-1, with D unclear. V was pared by 4 bases and J by 2 bases, with 9 bases between. Germline CDR1 is SGDLS and CDR2 is YYNGEE. This CDR3 has 13 residues. The CDR3 here is CASSTGDNTEAFF. The DNA for the CDR3 is TGTGCCAGCAGCACCGGTGATAACACTGAAGCTTTCTTT.